This T cell receptor (beta chain) was recovered during a study of cytomegalovirus exposure and HLA in healthy donors. Whole-study results and caveats: TCR beta V- and J-gene trimming was later associated with a missense DCLRE1C variant.

On this clone: Its target is unknown.

Unmatched junction bases numbered 8, after V lost 1 base and J lost 3 bases. From germline, CDR1 is LGHNA and CDR2 YSLEER. This CDR3 is built from 18 residues. Use of 60 Vbeta and 13 Jbeta primers characterized the PCR. The protocol was immunoSEQ multiplex PCR, while the TCRdb copy is restricted to in-frame clones and leaves out a portion. The sample has 200,000 to 250,000 clones; about 80% are singletons. The V gene is TRBV4-3, the J gene TRBJ2-3, with 12 bases that match TRBD2. This receptor was taken from a man younger than 35 in good health and CMV-seronegative. The sequencing sample was made of PBMCs. CDR3: CASSQAVLAGGPTDTQYF. The CDR3 DNA reads TGCGCCAGCAGCCAAGCGGTCCTAGCGGGGGGGCCAACAGATACGCAGTATTTT.